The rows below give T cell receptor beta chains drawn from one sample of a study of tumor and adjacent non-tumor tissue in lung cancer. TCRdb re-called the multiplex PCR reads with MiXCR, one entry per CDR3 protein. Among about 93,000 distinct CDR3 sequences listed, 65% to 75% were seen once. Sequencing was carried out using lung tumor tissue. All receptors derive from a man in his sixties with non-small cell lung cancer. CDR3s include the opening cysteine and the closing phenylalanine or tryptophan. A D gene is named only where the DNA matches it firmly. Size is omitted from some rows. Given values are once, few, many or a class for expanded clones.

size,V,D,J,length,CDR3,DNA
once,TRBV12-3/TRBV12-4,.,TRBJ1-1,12,CASTASTGEAFF,TGTGCCAGCACTGCGAGTACAGGTGAAGCTTTCTTT
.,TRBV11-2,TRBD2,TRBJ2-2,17,CTSSLDLAGGSAGELFF,TGTACCAGCAGCTTAGATCTTGCGGGGGGGAGTGCCGGGGAGCTGTTTTTT
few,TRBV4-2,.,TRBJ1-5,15,CASSQGSGFNQPQHF,TGTGCCAGCAGCCAAGGCAGTGGCTTCAATCAGCCCCAGCATTTT
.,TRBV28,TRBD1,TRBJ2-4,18,CARSGTGVMGVAKNIQYF,TGTGCCAGAAGCGGGACAGGGGTTATGGGTGTTGCCAAAAACATTCAGTACTTC
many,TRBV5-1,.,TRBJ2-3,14,CASSLDGNTDTQYF,TGCGCCAGCAGCTTGGATGGCAATACTGATACGCAGTATTTT
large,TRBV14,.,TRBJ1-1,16,CASESTADGGSTEAFF,TGTGCCAGCGAATCAACAGCCGACGGGGGGAGCACTGAAGCTTTCTTT
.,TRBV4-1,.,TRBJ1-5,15,CASSQEGSRNQPQHF,TGCGCCAGCAGCCAAGAGGGGTCCCGGAATCAGCCACAGCATTTT
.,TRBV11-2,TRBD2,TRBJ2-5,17,CAGSLGTSGGSQETQYF,TGTGCCGGCAGCTTAGGGACTAGCGGGGGGTCTCAAGAGACCCAGTACTTC
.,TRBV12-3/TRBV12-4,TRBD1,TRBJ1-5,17,CVSSPAHGTGGNQPQHF,TGTGTCAGCAGTCCCGCCCACGGGACAGGGGGCAATCAGCCCCAGCATTTT
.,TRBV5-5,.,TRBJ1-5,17,CASSDYPSSLGDHPRHF,TGTGCTAGCAGCGATTATCCTTCGTCCCTTGGTGATCATCCCCGGCATTTT
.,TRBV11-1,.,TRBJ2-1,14,CSSSFIVRQDELFF,TGTTCCAGCAGCTTCATCGTGAGACAGGATGAGCTGTTCTTC
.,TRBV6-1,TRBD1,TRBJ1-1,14,CASINRGGDTETFF,TGTGCCAGCATTAACAGGGGCGGAGACACTGAAACTTTCTTT
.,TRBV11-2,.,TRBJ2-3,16,CASSFFGGGWADTQYF,TGTGCCAGCAGCTTCTTTGGAGGGGGCTGGGCAGATACGCAGTATTTT
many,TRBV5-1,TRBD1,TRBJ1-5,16,CASSLEGGASNQPQHF,TGCGCCAGCAGCTTAGAAGGGGGCGCGAGCAATCAGCCCCAGCATTTT
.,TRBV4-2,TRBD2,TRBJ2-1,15,CASSRVAGGHNERSF,TGTGCCAGCAGCAGAGTAGCGGGAGGGCACAATGAGCGGTCCTTC
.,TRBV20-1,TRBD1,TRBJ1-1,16,CGARNFTGGSNTEASF,TGCGGTGCTAGAAATTTTACAGGGGGGTCGAACACTGAAGCTTCCTTT
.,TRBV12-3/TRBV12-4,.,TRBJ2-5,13,CTSSRRTGETQYF,TGTACTAGCAGTAGGAGGACCGGAGAGACCCAGTACTTC
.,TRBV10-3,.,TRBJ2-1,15,CAIGKGSFVGQEQFF,TGTGCCATCGGGAAGGGTAGTTTCGTAGGCCAAGAGCAGTTCTTC
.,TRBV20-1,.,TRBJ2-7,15,CSASASRYRRYEQYF,TGCAGTGCTTCGGCTAGCAGGTATAGGAGGTACGAGCAGTATTTC
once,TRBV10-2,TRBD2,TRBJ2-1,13,CAISKGTTDEQFF,TGCGCCATCAGTAAAGGGACTACCGATGAGCAGTTCTTC
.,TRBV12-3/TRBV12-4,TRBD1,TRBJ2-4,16,CAIGSGQGAQGDIQYF,TGTGCCATTGGCTCCGGACAGGGGGCGCAAGGGGACATTCAGTACTTC
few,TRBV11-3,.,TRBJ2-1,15,CASSFPGLSSNEQFF,TGTGCCAGCAGCTTCCCGGGACTGAGCAGCAATGAGCAGTTCTTC
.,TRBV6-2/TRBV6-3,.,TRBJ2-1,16,CASTCPGGGYYSEQFF,TGTGCCAGCACATGCCCCGGGGGTGGGTACTACAGTGAGCAGTTCTTC
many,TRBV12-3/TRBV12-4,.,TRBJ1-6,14,CASSLGYSNSPLHF,TGTGCCAGCAGTTTGGGCTACAGCAATTCACCCCTCCACTTT